The rows below give T cell receptor beta chains drawn from one sample of a study of Ad26.COV2.S vaccination and SARS-CoV-2 variants. Profiling relied on immunoSEQ multiplex PCR, and the TCRdb table lists in-frame clones only, not all of them. The data hold 400,000 to 450,000 clones, with about 90% observed a single time. The sample here was peripheral blood, taken in a trial of Ad26.COV2.S vaccine versus placebo. The receptors originated from a person aged 18-65 years who received the Ad26.COV2.S COVID-19 vaccine or a placebo. CDR3s include the opening cysteine and the closing phenylalanine or tryptophan. D genes are given only for firm matches. Not all rows give a size; the values are once, few, many and, for expanded clones, a class.

d_gene	abundance	v_gene	j_gene	CDR3nt	CDR3aa
.	.	TRBV18	TRBJ2-7	TGTGCCAGCTCCGGGACCTCCTACGAGCAGTACTTC	CASSGTSYEQYF
TRBD2	once	TRBV6-5	TRBJ2-7	TGTGCCAGCAGCCTCCTAGCGGGGGGGCTAGTATTT	CASSLLAGGLVF
.	once	TRBV5-4	TRBJ2-2	TGTGCCAGCAGCTTGGCCAGAGGGATATGGACCGGGGAGCTGTTTTTT	CASSLARGIWTGELFF
.	.	TRBV5-4	TRBJ2-3	TGTGCCAGCAGCCCTCTGAGCGGGACAGATACGCAGTATTTT	CASSPLSGTDTQYF
.	once	TRBV12-3/TRBV12-4	TRBJ1-5	TGTGCCAGCAGTGGGGGTAGCAATCAGCCCCAGCATTTT	CASSGGSNQPQHF
TRBD1	.	TRBV6-2/TRBV6-3	TRBJ1-2	TGTGCCAGCAGTCTGAGGGGGCATGGCTACACCTTC	CASSLRGHGYTF
TRBD2	.	TRBV3-1/TRBV3-2	TRBJ2-3	TGTGCCAGCAGCCAAGATCTAGGACTAGCGCCAGATACGCAGTATTTT	CASSQDLGLAPDTQYF
.	.	TRBV9	TRBJ2-3	TGTGCCAGCAGCGCTACAGCGAGCACAGATACGCAGTATTTT	CASSATASTDTQYF
TRBD1	many	TRBV19	TRBJ1-4	TGTGCCAGTAGCCCCTCAGGGGGGCCTAATGAAAAACTGTTTTTT	CASSPSGGPNEKLFF
.	.	TRBV10-1	TRBJ2-5	TGCGCCAGCAGTGATATCCAAGAGACCCAGTACTTC	CASSDIQETQYF
.	once	TRBV6-6	TRBJ2-3	TGTGCCAGCAGTCTCCGCCACCCGGGACTCAGCACAGATACGCAGTATTTT	CASSLRHPGLSTDTQYF
.	.	TRBV3-1/TRBV3-2	TRBJ1-4	TGTGCCAGCAGCCAAGCCTCTGCAACTAATGAAAAACTGTTTTTT	CASSQASATNEKLFF
.	.	TRBV11-2	TRBJ2-7	TGTGCCAGCAGCTTAGATGGTTACGAGCAGTACTTC	CASSLDGYEQYF
.	.	TRBV7-9	TRBJ2-7	TGTGCCAGCAGCTACACTTCAGGGGTTGAGCAGTACTTC	CASSYTSGVEQYF
.	.	TRBV7-9	TRBJ1-6	TGTGCCAGCAGCCCCCCCCCAGGGAGCCGTAATTCACCCCTCCACTTT	CASSPPPGSRNSPLHF
TRBD2	.	TRBV14	TRBJ2-1	TGTGCCAGCAGCAAAGGGACTAGCGGGGGGCCCTCCTACAATGAGCAGTTCTTC	CASSKGTSGGPSYNEQFF
TRBD1	.	TRBV28	TRBJ1-2	TGTGCCAGCAGTGTACCCCAGGGGGCTTATGGCTACACCTTC	CASSVPQGAYGYTF
.	.	TRBV5-6	TRBJ1-3	TGTGCCAGCAGCCTGTCCCCGGGGGCCTCTGGAAACACCATATATTTT	CASSLSPGASGNTIYF
TRBD2	.	TRBV5-1	TRBJ2-1	TGCGCCAGCAGCTTGGGACTAGCATCCTCCTACAATGAGCAGTTCTTC	CASSLGLASSYNEQFF
.	.	TRBV6-4	TRBJ1-6	TGTGCCAGCACCTCCCCGCGCCCCCCAAATAATTCACCCCTCCACTTT	CASTSPRPPNNSPLHF
.	.	TRBV7-2	TRBJ2-4	TGTGCCAGCAGCTCGGAGGGCGGTACCCAAAACATTCAGTACTTC	CASSSEGGTQNIQYF
.	.	TRBV4-1	TRBJ2-2	TGCGCCAGCAGCCAAGGCAGGGCGCCGAACACCGGGGAGCTGTTTTTT	CASSQGRAPNTGELFF
TRBD1	.	TRBV5-8	TRBJ2-2	TGTGCCAGCAGCTTGACGGGACAGGGGAACACCGGGGAGCTGTTTTTT	CASSLTGQGNTGELFF
.	many	TRBV13	TRBJ1-1	TGTGCCAGCAGCATACCGGGAGGGTCCACTGAAGCTTTCTTT	CASSIPGGSTEAFF
.	.	TRBV6-5	TRBJ1-2	TGTGCCAGCATTTCCCCGGGACACCGCTATGGCTACACCTTC	CASISPGHRYGYTF
TRBD1	few	TRBV7-2	TRBJ1-1	TGTGCCACTGGGGGACAGGGGAATACTGAAGCTTTCTTT	CATGGQGNTEAFF
TRBD1	once	TRBV19	TRBJ2-1	TGTGCCACGCACAGGGGAGACAATGAGCAGTTCTTC	CATHRGDNEQFF
.	.	TRBV19	TRBJ2-3	TGTGCCAGTAGTCCAGACACAGATACGCAGTATTTT	CASSPDTDTQYF
.	.	TRBV30	TRBJ1-5	TGTGCCTGGAGTCGCCTCGGGCTCCATCAGCCCCAGCATTTT	CAWSRLGLHQPQHF
.	once	TRBV5-6	TRBJ2-1	TGTGCCAGCAGGCCTAGTTTAGCTAAGCCTCCCAATGAGCAGTTCTTC	CASRPSLAKPPNEQFF
.	.	TRBV12-5	TRBJ2-7	TGTGCTAGTGGTTTGGTCCGATTAGGACGCGGCGAGCAGTACTTC	CASGLVRLGRGEQYF
TRBD1	.	TRBV6-5	TRBJ2-5	TGTGCCAGCAGTTACCTCGACAGGGCAGGGGAGACCCAGTACTTC	CASSYLDRAGETQYF
.	.	TRBV5-1	TRBJ2-3	TGCGCCAGCAGCGAATACAGGGCTAGCACAGATACGCAGTATTTT	CASSEYRASTDTQYF
TRBD2	.	TRBV2	TRBJ2-2	TGTGCCAGCAGTGACCCCCCCTCTAGCGGGGGGGAATCCGGGGAGCTGTTTTTT	CASSDPPSSGGESGELFF
TRBD1	.	TRBV5-1	TRBJ1-2	TGCGCCAGCAGCTCCCGACAGGGTCACGGCTACACCTTC	CASSSRQGHGYTF
.	.	TRBV6-2/TRBV6-3	TRBJ2-1	TGTGCCAGCAGTTACACCCGTACAGGCAATGAGCAGTTCTTC	CASSYTRTGNEQFF
TRBD2	.	TRBV4-3	TRBJ2-1	TGCGCCAGCAGCCAAGAAGGACTAGCGGGGGGCTCCTACAATGAGCAGTTCTTC	CASSQEGLAGGSYNEQFF
.	.	TRBV7-2	TRBJ1-3	TGTGCCAGCAGCTTAGGAGGCGGATATACACTATCTGGAAACACCATATATTTT	CASSLGGGYTLSGNTIYF
TRBD1	.	TRBV4-1	TRBJ1-2	TGCGCCAGCAGCCCTACCCAGACAGGGGGTTATGGCTACACCTTC	CASSPTQTGGYGYTF
TRBD2	.	TRBV5-1	TRBJ2-1	TGCGCCAGCAGCACAACTAGCGGGGGGGCCCCTGAGCAGTTCTTC	CASSTTSGGAPEQFF
TRBD1	once	TRBV12-5	TRBJ2-7	TGTGCTAGTGGTTTGGGGACAGGGGCCATCGAGCAGTACTTC	CASGLGTGAIEQYF
.	.	TRBV2	TRBJ1-5	TGTGCCAGCAACAGGGACGGCAATCAGCCCCAGCATTTT	CASNRDGNQPQHF
.	.	TRBV6-4	TRBJ1-1	TGTGCCAGCAGTGTCGGGGGGGGGAACACTGAAGCTTTCTTT	CASSVGGGNTEAFF
.	.	TRBV6-5	TRBJ2-1	TGTGCCAGCAGTTACGGGTCGTCGGACAATGAGCAGTTCTTC	CASSYGSSDNEQFF
TRBD1	.	TRBV19	TRBJ1-2	TGTGCCAGTAGTACTCCGGGACAGGGAATTGGCTACACCTTC	CASSTPGQGIGYTF
.	.	TRBV2	TRBJ2-1	TGTGCCAGGGGGGGACTGGTCGACAATGAGCAGTTCTTC	CARGGLVDNEQFF
.	.	TRBV3-1/TRBV3-2	TRBJ1-3	TGTGCCAGCAGCCCCAGCAACAGGGTCACTGGAAACACCATATATTTT	CASSPSNRVTGNTIYF
.	.	TRBV2	TRBJ2-7	TGTGCCAGCAGTGGACTCAATACCTACGAGCAGTACTTC	CASSGLNTYEQYF
TRBD2	.	TRBV4-1	TRBJ2-2	TGCGCCAGCAGCCCCCGACTAGCGGGGTTCGGGGAGCTGTTTTTT	CASSPRLAGFGELFF
.	.	TRBV20-1	TRBJ1-2	TGCAGTGCTATAGGACTTTATGGCTACACCTTC	CSAIGLYGYTF
.	.	TRBV4-3	TRBJ1-4	TGCGCCAGCAGCCAGCAGGCTAGCGCATTGTATGACGAAAAACTGTTTTTT	CASSQQASALYDEKLFF